This T cell receptor beta chain derives from a study of a mutant IDH1 vaccine in newly diagnosed glioma. The wider study: Patients under treatment included approximately 60% males and about 38% females and had a mean age of approximately 40 years. Most patients had received both radiotherapy and temozolomide, the prior options being radiotherapy, temozolomide, or both.

V dropped 3 bases and J dropped 4 bases, with 13 bases sitting between them. There are 14 residues in the CDR3. CDR1 is LNHNV, CDR2 YYDKDF, per germline (reference sequence). The repertoire was sequenced with immunoSEQ multiplex PCR; TCRdb's copy has only in-frame clones and lacks some. The table has 77,000 or so clones, roughly four fifths seen once. This clone was observed a handful of times. Antigen specificity is unknown. Time point specified: week 47, end of study. Vaccinated patients received 300 ug of mutant IDH1 20-mer peptide per dose, with topical imiquimod. The patients received vaccinations eight times, in weeks 1, 3, 5, 7, 11, 15, 19 and 23. In every donor, the tumor was a new WHO grade 3 or 4 IDH1-mutant, ATRX-lost astrocytoma.

The sequencing here drew on PBMCs, taken from a glioma patient whose treatment included an IDH1 peptide vaccine. The clonotype was recovered from a middle-aged man with glioma. The chain links TRBV15 to TRBJ2-7; possible D gene TRBD2, 5 bases. This CDR3 reads CATSSPSGIYEQYF. CDR3 bases: TGTGCCACCAGCAGCCCGTCGGGGATTTACGAGCAGTACTTC.